The present TCR beta chain was sequenced within a study of beta chain features in type 1 diabetes. Study details: Examined across all samples were approximately 99 million sorted cells.

All of the isolated RNA was reverse transcribed, so expressed TCRB transcripts were sequenced. TCRdb's copy holds only in-frame clones and misses some; the assay was immunoSEQ multiplex PCR. The sample includes fewer than 500,000 clones, about 15% of them seen just once. Germline lookup yields CDR1 SEHNR and CDR2 FQNEAQ (reference sequence). The CDR3 totals 15 residues. Losses at the gene ends were 7 bases for V and 4 bases for J; bases not matched to a gene: 4. V is TRBV7-9 and J is TRBJ2-1; 13 positions agree with TRBD2. This clonotype was sampled from a man aged 30 to 45 in good health. The material sequenced was naive CD4+ T cells from blood. The CDR3 DNA is TGTGCCAGCAACGGACTAGCGGGAGTGTACAATGAGCAGTTCTTC. This gives the protein CASNGLAGVYNEQFF.